The 8 T cell receptor beta chains given below trace back to one sample, sequenced in a study of cytomegalovirus exposure and HLA in healthy donors. The PCR made use of 60 Vbeta and 13 Jbeta primers. Clones were read by immunoSEQ multiplex PCR, and TCRdb kept only the in-frame ones, dropping some. The sample lists 150,000 to 200,000 clones; 60% to 85% were seen once. The sequenced sample consisted of PBMCs. The source of these receptors is a man aged 40-50 years in good health and CMV-seronegative.

J is TRBJ1-5 and V is TRBV7-2; D remains unclear. The germline gives CDR1 SGHTA, CDR2 FQGNSA. This CDR3 has 14 amino acids. The V end lost 3 bases, the J end lost 0 bases, and 6 bases lay between the germline ends. As DNA, the CDR3 is TGTGCCAGCAGCTTCCAGAATAGCAATCAGCCCCAGCATTTT. Its translation is CASSFQNSNQPQHF.

This clone was seen a handful of times. CDR3 DNA sequence: TGCGCCAGCAGCCAAGATAACGCGTCTGGAAACACCATATATTTT. Residues: CASSQDNASGNTIYF. The genes are TRBV4-3 and TRBJ1-3; D is ambiguous. This CDR3 is built from 15 residues. V was trimmed by 0 bases and J by 1 base, leaving 7 bases between them. Germline V gives CDR1 LGHNA, CDR2 YSLEER.

V usage is TRBV5-6 and J usage is TRBJ2-1, with 9 bases lining up with TRBD1. The J segment lost 4 bases and the V segment lost 4 bases, leaving 12 bases of the junction unmatched. CDR1 and CDR2 (germline): SGHDT, YYEEEE. This CDR3 contains 17 residues. The CDR3 sequence: CASSLDTGTGTYNEQFF. CDR3 coding DNA: TGTGCCAGCAGCCTCGATACCGGGACAGGGACGTACAATGAGCAGTTCTTC.

V usage is TRBV7-2 and J usage is TRBJ2-7, with D perhaps matching TRBD2 (5 bases). V lost 5 bases and J lost 9, with 17 bases in between. Germline V gene lookup returns CDR1 SGHTA and CDR2 FQGNSA. This CDR3 region has 13 residues. CDR3 coding DNA: TGTGCCAGCAGCCAGGACGGGAACCTCGGGCAGTACTTC. As protein: CASSQDGNLGQYF.

This clone showed up just a few times. The DNA for the CDR3 is TGCAGTGCCCCAAAAGAGTATGGCTACACCTTC. It translates to CSAPKEYGYTF. The rearrangement links TRBV20-1 to TRBJ1-2; D remains unclear. The CDR3 spans 11 residues. V dropped 6 bases and J dropped 5 bases, with 10 bases sitting between them. Germline V gene lookup returns CDR1 DFQATT and CDR2 SNEGSKA (reference sequence).

The CDR3 loop is CASSLSLPGELFF. Here the CDR3 DNA reads TGTGCCAGCAGTTTATCTCTCCCCGGGGAGCTGTTTTTT. The chain employs TRBV27 and TRBJ2-2, with D hard to call. V gave up 0 bases and J gave up 6 bases, with 5 bases separating them. The CDR3 covers 13 residues. The germline V gene encodes CDR1 MNHEY and CDR2 SMNVEV (reference sequence).

V usage is TRBV7-9 and J usage is TRBJ2-5; D is possibly TRBD1 (5 bases). This CDR3 has 14 amino acids. V was shortened by 6 bases and J by 2 bases, with 13 bases between the two germline ends. CDR1 and CDR2 (germline): SEHNR, FQNEAQ (reference sequence). The CDR3 spells CASRPPSGQETQYF. The DNA of the CDR3 is TGTGCCAGCAGGCCCCCCTCAGGGCAAGAGACCCAGTACTTC.

The CDR3 reads CASSSKQGPYGYTF. The CDR3 DNA sequence: TGTGCCAGCAGCTCGAAACAGGGCCCCTATGGCTACACCTTC. The genes are TRBV7-8 and TRBJ1-2; perhaps TRBD1 as D (6 bases). CDR3 length: 14 residues. The V gene lost 4 bases and the J gene lost 4 bases, with 13 bases spanning the gap. CDR1 is SGHVS, CDR2 FQNEAQ, per germline. The variable domain in full, with the rest retrieved from reference TRBV7-8 and TRBJ1-2, is GAGVSQSPRYKVAKRGQDVALRCDPISGHVSLFWYQQALGQGPEFLTYFQNEAQLDKSGLPSDRFFAERPEGSVSTLKIQRTQQEDSAVYLCASSSKQGPYGYTFGSGTRLTVV.